This T cell receptor beta chain was identified during a study of Graves' ophthalmopathy and Graves' hyperthyroidism. Every ophthalmopathy donor presented moderate-to-severe activity, CAS ≥3, NOSPECS ≥4 and duration under 3 months. Sampling 10 ml of fresh peripheral blood provided the PBMCs. This clonotype has a handful of counts. What it binds is unknown. Study-wide points: Most expanded clonotypes from thyroid (those above 0.001 frequency) were also found in blood.

From RNA, the CDR3 regions of TCR beta chains were amplified and sequenced. First-round RT-PCR used HTBI primers; second-round multiplex PCR followed. MiXCR, applied by TCRdb to the multiplex PCR reads, yields one record per CDR3 protein. The sample consists of roughly 500,000 distinct CDR3 sequences, around 14% of them appearing once. This TCR was sampled from a woman aged 25 to 39 with Graves' ophthalmopathy. The sequenced sample was blood.

The chain's CDR3 is CASSPSGTWAGYTF. In nucleotides, the CDR3 is TGTGCCAGCAGCCCATCAGGGACTTGGGCTGGCTACACCTTC. This chain uses TRBV9 with TRBJ1-2; the D gene is possibly TRBD1 (5 bases). V was trimmed by 4 bases and J by 7 bases, leaving 17 bases between them. Germline assignment: CDR1 SGDLS and CDR2 YYNGEE. The CDR3 loop spans 14 amino acids.